Listed below are T cell receptor beta chains from one sample, sequenced in a study of blood T cell repertoires in COVID-19. Data came from immunoSEQ multiplex PCR; TCRdb stores just in-frame clones and leaves some out. Of approximately 250,000 clones listed, around 85% are singletons. Sequencing was done on a sample of PBMCs or T cells enriched from blood (not recorded which). The origin of the receptors is a woman in her 50s with acute COVID-19. CDR3s leave out the opening cysteine and the closing phenylalanine or tryptophan. The order of the fields is CDR3 protein, clone size, V gene. Expanded clones are given a class, and other clones once, few, many or no size at all.

cdr3_aa: ASSSRPGVNTGELF; clone_size: NA; v_call: TRBV5-1
cdr3_aa: ASSQTPGQGSYEQY; clone_size: NA; v_call: TRBV7-9
cdr3_aa: ASSLTLAGLGTDTQY; clone_size: few; v_call: TRBV7-9
cdr3_aa: ASSRLQGADTQY; clone_size: NA; v_call: TRBV19
cdr3_aa: ASSSPTGSGNTIY; clone_size: once; v_call: TRBV5-6
cdr3_aa: ASSQTPGQGRTEAF; clone_size: NA; v_call: TRBV3-1/TRBV3-2
cdr3_aa: ASSLASGFNEKLF; clone_size: NA; v_call: TRBV5-1
cdr3_aa: ASTPGQGGMAVEKLF; clone_size: NA; v_call: TRBV19
cdr3_aa: ASSLRARTGDPNEQY; clone_size: NA; v_call: TRBV7-2
cdr3_aa: ASSLEPHSDTQY; clone_size: NA; v_call: TRBV5-4
cdr3_aa: ASSDGLTGGYQPQH; clone_size: NA; v_call: TRBV6-1
cdr3_aa: SVRSHGGYGYT; clone_size: NA; v_call: TRBV29-1
cdr3_aa: ASSSSVDMYNEQF; clone_size: NA; v_call: TRBV7-2
cdr3_aa: SVRESAYEQY; clone_size: NA; v_call: TRBV29-1
cdr3_aa: ASSFTRETDTQY; clone_size: NA; v_call: TRBV6-5
cdr3_aa: ASSIPLGGNTEAF; clone_size: NA; v_call: TRBV19
cdr3_aa: ASASRVNTEAF; clone_size: NA; v_call: TRBV12-3/TRBV12-4
cdr3_aa: ASNKRGATGELF; clone_size: NA; v_call: TRBV2
cdr3_aa: ASSQRAGQGLIEAF; clone_size: NA; v_call: TRBV4-3
cdr3_aa: ASGRQGKSEQY; clone_size: few; v_call: TRBV2